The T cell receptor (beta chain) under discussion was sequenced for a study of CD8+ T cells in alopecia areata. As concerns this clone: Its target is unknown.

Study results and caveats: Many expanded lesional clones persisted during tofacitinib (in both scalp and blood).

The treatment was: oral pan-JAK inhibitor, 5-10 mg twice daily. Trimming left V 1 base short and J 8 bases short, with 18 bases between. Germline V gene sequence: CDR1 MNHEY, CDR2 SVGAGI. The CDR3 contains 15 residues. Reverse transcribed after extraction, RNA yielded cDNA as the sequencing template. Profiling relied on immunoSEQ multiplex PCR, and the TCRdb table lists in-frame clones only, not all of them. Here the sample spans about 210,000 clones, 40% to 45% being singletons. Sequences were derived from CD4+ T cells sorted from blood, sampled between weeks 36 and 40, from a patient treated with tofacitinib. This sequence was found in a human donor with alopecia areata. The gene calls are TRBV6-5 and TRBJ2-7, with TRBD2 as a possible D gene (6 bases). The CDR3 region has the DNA TGTGCCAGCAGTTACTTCTCAGCGCGACTAGTACAGCAGTACTTC. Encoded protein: CASSYFSARLVQQYF.